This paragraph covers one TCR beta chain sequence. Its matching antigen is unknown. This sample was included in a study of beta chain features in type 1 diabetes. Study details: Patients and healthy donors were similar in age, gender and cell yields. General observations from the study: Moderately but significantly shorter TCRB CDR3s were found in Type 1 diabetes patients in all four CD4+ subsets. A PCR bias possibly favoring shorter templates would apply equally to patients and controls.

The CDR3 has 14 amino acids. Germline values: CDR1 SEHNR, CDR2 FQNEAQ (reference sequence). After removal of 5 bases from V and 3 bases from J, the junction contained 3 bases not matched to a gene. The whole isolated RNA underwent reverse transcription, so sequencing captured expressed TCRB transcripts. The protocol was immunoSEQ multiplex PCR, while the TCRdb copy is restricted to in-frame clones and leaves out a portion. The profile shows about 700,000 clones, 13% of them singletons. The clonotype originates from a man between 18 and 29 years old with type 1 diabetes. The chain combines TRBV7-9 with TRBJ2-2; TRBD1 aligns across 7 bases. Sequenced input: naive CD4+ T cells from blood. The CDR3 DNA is TGTGCCAGCAGCCAGACAGGGTACACCGGGGAGCTGTTTTTT. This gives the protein CASSQTGYTGELFF.